The next 20 T cell receptor beta chains were all read from a single sample in a study of spatial heterogeneity in lung cancer. TCRdb fed the 5' RACE reads into MiXCR, producing one record per CDR3 protein. The table records about 13,000 distinct CDR3 sequences, roughly 5% of them present only once. Time point: sample taken at primary tumor resection. Researchers sequenced whole RNA taken from tumor, nontumor lung or frozen PBMC without sorting. The input for sequencing was lung tumor tissue, taken at surgery. The receptors derive from a human donor with early-stage non-small cell lung cancer.

This clonotype was seen many times. This beta chain is off target for a library built for alpha chains, so its abundance means little. The chain employs TRBV2 and TRBJ2-6; weak D call: TRBD1 (6 bases). Germline lookup yields CDR1 SNHLY and CDR2 FYNNEI. The CDR3 extends over 15 amino acids. Trimming removed 6 bases from V and 1 base from J, with 10 bases in between. The CDR3 sequence: CASREQGSGANVLTF. CDR3 DNA: TGTGCCAGCAGGGAACAGGGTTCTGGGGCCAACGTCCTGACTTTC.

The sample holds many counts of this clonotype. The library was prepared for alpha chains; this beta chain is a stray read, so its frequency means little. The chain carries TRBV20-1 and TRBJ2-3; TRBD2 is a possible D gene (5 bases). The CDR3 spans 16 residues. Trimming left V 2 bases short and J 4 bases short, with 19 bases between. CDR1 and CDR2 (germline): DFQATT, SNEGSKA (reference sequence). The DNA of the CDR3 is TGCAGTGCTAGACTGGGAGCGGTTCTCCGGGCAGATACGCAGTATTTT. It codes for CSARLGAVLRADTQYF.

This clonotype was seen repeatedly, ten times or more. With the library built for alpha chains, this beta chain is off target and its frequency is not meaningful. CDR3 DNA sequence: TGTGCCAGCTCACCCACAGGGGTCGACGAGCAGTACGTC. Protein: CASSPTGVDEQYV. The chain couples TRBV18 to TRBJ2-7; 7 bases are shared with TRBD1. The CDR3 extends over 13 amino acids. The trim removed 3 bases at V and 5 bases at J, leaving 4 bases unmatched. Germline V gene data show CDR1 as KGHSH and CDR2 as LQKENI.

This clonotype is large. The library was designed around alpha chains, so this beta chain is a stray read whose abundance carries little weight. The gene calls are TRBV5-5 and TRBJ1-1; D is undetermined. Trimming stripped 4 bases from V and 2 bases from J, with 9 bases between. CDR3 length equals 13 residues. Germline CDR1 reads SGHKS; CDR2 reads YYEKEE (reference sequence). The chain's CDR3 is CASSPYPNTEAFF. DNA for the CDR3: TGTGCCAGCAGCCCGTACCCCAACACTGAAGCTTTCTTT.

To note about this clonotype: Within a library made for alpha chains, this beta chain is off target, and its count is uninformative. V usage is TRBV5-1 and J usage is TRBJ1-1; 8 bases are shared with TRBD1. CDR3 length: 15 residues. The germline gives CDR1 SGHRS, CDR2 YFSETQ. V lost 3 bases to trimming and J lost 5 bases; unmatched junction nucleotides: 9. In DNA form, the CDR3 reads TGCGCCAGCAGCTCTCAGGGGGCTGGGGCAACTGAAGCTTTCTTT. This encodes CASSSQGAGATEAFF.

This clonotype was observed at least ten times. For a library built for alpha chains, this beta chain is a stray read; little rests on its size. The chain couples TRBV12-3 or TRBV12-4 to TRBJ1-2; TRBD1 might be the D (5 bases). CDR3 length equals 13 residues. V dropped 5 bases and J dropped 3 bases, with 10 bases sitting between them. CDR3 residues: CASSQGQHYGYTF. In nucleotides, the CDR3 is TGTGCCAGCAGTCAAGGACAACACTATGGCTACACCTTC.

To note about this clonotype: This beta chain is an off-target read within a library intended for alpha chains, so its frequency means little. The chain is built from TRBV7-2 and TRBJ2-5, with D perhaps matching TRBD1 or TRBD2 (7 bases each). CDR3 length: 13 residues. CDR1 and CDR2 from the germline V gene are SGHTA and FQGNSA. Trimming took off 5 bases at V and 7 bases at J, with 14 bases between the two ends. CDR3 bases: TGTGCCAGCAGCGGCGTCAGGGGGGGGACCCAGTACTTC. This encodes CASSGVRGGTQYF. The whole variable domain, filled in from reference TRBV7-2 and TRBJ2-5, reads GAGVSQSPSNKVTEKGKDVELRCDPISGHTALYWYRQSLGQGLEFLIYFQGNSAPDKSGLPSDRFSAERTGGSVSTLTIQRTQQEDSAVYLCASSGVRGGTQYFGPGTRLLVL.

In its sample, this clonotype was seen many times. As an off-target read in a library built for alpha chains, this beta chain has a frequency of little significance. DNA for the CDR3: TGTGCCAGCAGTGTGGACACGAGCTCCTACGAGCAGTACTTC. Its protein is CASSVDTSSYEQYF. V usage is TRBV25-1 and J usage is TRBJ2-7, with D maybe TRBD1 (5 bases). Germline V gives CDR1 MGHDK, CDR2 SYGVNS. V lost 4 bases, J lost 0 bases, and 10 bases lay in between. The CDR3 sequence is 14 residues long.

Ten or more counts support this clonotype. A library made for alpha chains picked up this beta chain off target, so its size means little. The chain recombines TRBV10-3 with TRBJ2-7; D is tentatively TRBD1 or TRBD2 (6 bases each). This CDR3 is built from 16 residues. Germline V gene data show CDR1 as ENHRY and CDR2 as SYGVKD. Trimming stripped 5 bases from V and 2 bases from J, with 19 bases between. CDR3 nucleotide sequence: TGTGCCATCAGTCCTAAGGGGGGCAGCGGACCCTACGAGCAGTACTTC. Its protein is CAISPKGGSGPYEQYF.

This clonotype was seen many times. Because this beta chain is a stray read in a library intended to capture alpha chains, its abundance should not be given much weight. The chain couples TRBV6-5 to TRBJ2-7; D remains ambiguous. The V and J ends lost 0 bases and 0 bases respectively, with 12 bases between them. The CDR3 runs 16 residues. Per germline, CDR1 MNHEY and CDR2 SVGAGI. The CDR3 coding sequence is TGTGCCAGCAGTTACTCGTCCGGGCGGAACTCCTACGAGCAGTACTTC. Amino acid sequence: CASSYSSGRNSYEQYF.

This clonotype was found many times. This beta chain is a stray read from a library made for alpha chains; its abundance is not meaningful. V and J are TRBV11-2 and TRBJ2-1, with 7 bases matching TRBD2. The CDR3 is 17 residues long. Germline V gene data show CDR1 as SGHAT and CDR2 as FQNNGV. The ends lost 1 base at V and 4 bases at J; junction bases unmatched: 10. CDR3 in amino acids: CASSLVIGGSGYNEQFF. The CDR3 coding sequence is TGTGCCAGCAGCTTAGTTATCGGCGGGAGCGGGTACAATGAGCAGTTCTTC.

Comments on this clonotype: Because this beta chain is a stray read in a library intended to capture alpha chains, its abundance should not be given much weight. The genes are TRBV12-3 or TRBV12-4 and TRBJ1-6; D perhaps matches TRBD1 (6 bases). This CDR3 comprises 14 residues. V was pared by 5 bases and J by 5 bases, with 10 bases between. In DNA form, the CDR3 reads TGTGCCAGCAGTAGGGGGTCGGATAATTCACCCCTCCACTTT. Translated, it gives CASSRGSDNSPLHF.

This clonotype was observed many times. In a library made to pick up alpha chains, this beta chain is a stray read with a size that means little. The chain has TRBV20-1 and TRBJ1-1, with D tentatively TRBD1 (5 bases). V lost 7 bases and J 4 bases, leaving 16 bases between the germline ends. Germline V gene sequence: CDR1 DFQATT, CDR2 SNEGSKA (reference sequence). The CDR3 runs to 13 residues. CDR3 sequence: CSVSLSGGTEAFF. The CDR3 bases are TGCAGTGTGTCATTATCTGGGGGCACTGAAGCTTTCTTT.

This clonotype was picked up many times. The size of this beta chain means little, since it is a stray read in a library made for alpha chains. The chain joins TRBV6-2 or TRBV6-3 to TRBJ2-5; TRBD2 matches at 8 bases. V lost 6 bases to trimming and J lost 6 bases; unmatched junction nucleotides: 12. CDR1 and CDR2 from the germline V gene are MNHEY and SVGEGT. This CDR3 has 15 residues. The DNA of the CDR3 is TGTGCCAGCAGCCGGACTAGCCGGACAGAAAAGACCCAGTACTTC. The encoded protein is CASSRTSRTEKTQYF.

This clonotype was detected ten times or more. In a library made to pick up alpha chains, this beta chain is a stray read with a size that means little. The chain couples TRBV6-1 to TRBJ1-6, with TRBD1 as a possible D gene (6 bases). The CDR3 covers 17 residues. Germline loops: CDR1 MNHNS, CDR2 SASEGT. Trimming pared 8 bases from V and 0 bases from J, leaving 17 bases between. CDR3 in DNA: TGTGCCAGCGGGCTTCGAGACAGGAGCTCCTATAATTCACCCCTCCACTTT. It translates to CASGLRDRSSYNSPLHF.

Many counts were recorded for this clonotype. This beta chain appears as a stray read in a library generated for alpha chains; its size is not informative. This chain uses TRBV18 with TRBJ2-1, with 7 nucleotides matching TRBD2. The CDR3 totals 15 residues. Germline V gene data show CDR1 as KGHSH and CDR2 as LQKENI. V lost 5 bases and J lost 4; bases outside the gene matches: 8. Here the CDR3 reads CASSFLAERYNEQFF. CDR3 in DNA: TGTGCCAGCTCATTTCTAGCGGAGAGATACAATGAGCAGTTCTTC.

This clonotype came up many times. Because this beta chain is a stray read in a library intended to capture alpha chains, its abundance should not be given much weight. The rearrangement links TRBV4-3 to TRBJ1-4, with D perhaps TRBD1 (5 bases). CDR1 and CDR2 from the germline V gene are LGHNA and YSLEER. The CDR3 length is 15 residues. V lost 0 bases and J lost 11, with 16 bases in between. CDR3 protein: CASSQETGTGGKLFF. The DNA of the CDR3 is TGCGCCAGCAGCCAAGAAACCGGGACGGGGGGGAAACTGTTTTTT.

In this sample, this clonotype turned up many times. Because the library targeted alpha chains, this beta chain is an off-target read whose size means little. The rearrangement links TRBV3-1 to TRBJ1-2; D possibly corresponds to TRBD1 (6 bases). V lost 0 bases and J 7 bases, leaving 12 bases between the germline ends. CDR3 length equals 14 residues. Germline V CDR1 and CDR2: LGHDT, YNNKEL (reference sequence). The CDR3 nucleotides read TGTGCCAGCAGCCAAGATGAACAGGGACGTGGCTACACCTTC. Amino acid sequence: CASSQDEQGRGYTF. The whole variable domain, filled in from reference TRBV3-1 and TRBJ1-2, reads DTAVSQTPKYLVTQMGNDKSIKCEQNLGHDTMYWYKQDSKKFLKIMFSYNNKELIINETVPNRFSPKSPDKAHLNLHINSLELGDSAVYFCASSQDEQGRGYTFGSGTRLTVV.

The table lists this clonotype with many counts. This beta chain slipped into a library made for alpha chains as a stray read, so its size is not meaningful. This chain connects TRBV12-3 or TRBV12-4 to TRBJ1-2, with a tentative D call TRBD1 (5 bases). This CDR3 is 14 amino acids long. V was shortened by 6 bases and J by 0 bases, with 11 bases between the two germline ends. The CDR3 DNA reads as TGTGCCAGCAGCTACAGGAAACCTAACTATGGCTACACCTTC. Encoded protein: CASSYRKPNYGYTF.

In its sample, this clonotype was seen many times. This beta chain lies outside the target of a library built for alpha chains; its clone size means little. V usage is TRBV6-5 and J usage is TRBJ2-5, with 9 bases identical to TRBD2. CDR3 length: 15 amino acids. Germline trimming cut 5 bases from V and 2 bases from J; bases unmatched to any gene: 6. Per germline, CDR1 MNHEY and CDR2 SVGAGI. The CDR3: CASSPEAGGQETQYF. In nucleotides, the CDR3 is TGTGCCAGCAGTCCTGAGGCGGGAGGGCAAGAGACCCAGTACTTC.